The 7 T cell receptor beta chains below all came from one sample that was sequenced in a study of vaccination and CD4 T cells after COVID-19. These TCRs are of unknown antigen specificity. Sequencing of cultured CD4+ T cell DNA used the Oncomine TCR Beta short-read assay. TCRdb fed the PCR reads into MiXCR, producing one record per CDR3 protein. The repertoire holds 9,900 or so distinct CDR3 sequences, about 33% seen once, with less than 20% in the top ten. Regarding treatment: roughly 10-day PBMC culture with coronavirus spike peptide pools or control peptides (ViraFEST assay). The specimen was CD4+ T cells from blood, cultured in vitro, collected after SARS-CoV-2 vaccination. Receptors were obtained from a human donor who had recovered from COVID-19.

This rearrangement joins TRBV6-5 to TRBJ1-2; 7 bases map to TRBD1. Germline values: CDR1 MNHEY, CDR2 SVGAGI. Trimming cost V 0 bases and J 4 bases; bases outside gene matches: 8. The CDR3 is 16 amino acids. This CDR3 reads CASSYSDRASLYGYTF. Here the CDR3 DNA reads TGTGCCAGCAGTTACTCCGACAGGGCCTCTCTCTATGGCTACACCTTC.

By sample share, this clonotype is large. The chain has TRBV10-3 and TRBJ1-1; 7 bases match TRBD1. The germline V gene has CDR1 ENHRY and CDR2 SYGVKD. V lost 4 bases to trimming and J lost 1 base; unmatched junction nucleotides: 9. This CDR3 comprises 16 residues. In DNA, the CDR3 is TGTGCCATCAGTGCCCGGGACAGCAACTCGAACACTGAAGCTTTCTTT. Translation: CAISARDSNSNTEAFF.

J is TRBJ2-3 and V is TRBV7-2, with TRBD1 matching 7 bases. Germline lookup yields CDR1 SGHTA and CDR2 FQGNSA. V shed 5 bases and J 0 bases; nucleotides not matched to a gene: 5. CDR3 length equals 15 residues. The CDR3 DNA is TGTGCCAGCAGCCTAGACAGGGCTAGCACAGATACGCAGTATTTT. Residues: CASSLDRASTDTQYF. Based on the CDR3 plus reference TRBV7-2 and TRBJ2-3, the full variable domain is GAGVSQSPSNKVTEKGKDVELRCDPISGHTALYWYRQSLGQGLEFLIYFQGNSAPDKSGLPSDRFSAERTGGSVSTLTIQRTQQEDSAVYLCASSLDRASTDTQYFGPGTRLTVL.

The chain links TRBV6-1 to TRBJ2-1; TRBD2 aligns across 7 bases. Per germline, CDR1 MNHNS and CDR2 SASEGT. The V and J ends lost 6 bases and 3 bases, in that order; junction bases with no gene match: 11. There are 16 residues in the CDR3. The DNA of the CDR3 is TGTGCCAGCAGCTCCATCAGCGGGAAGAACTACAATGAGCAGTTCTTC. Protein: CASSSISGKNYNEQFF.

This rearrangement joins TRBV5-1 to TRBJ1-2, with D unclear. Germline lookup yields CDR1 SGHRS and CDR2 YFSETQ. This CDR3 region has 13 residues. Deletions cut 1 base from V and 6 bases from J, with 10 bases between. The CDR3 coding sequence is TGCGCCAGCAGCTTGCAGGACGTCAATGGCTACACCTTC. This gives the protein CASSLQDVNGYTF.

A few counts support this clonotype. The J gene is TRBJ2-1, the V gene TRBV11-3, with 14 bases matching TRBD2. V was pared by 3 bases and J by 1 base, with 11 bases of the junction left unmatched. This CDR3 is 20 amino acids long. CDR1 SGHNT and CDR2 YENEEA come from the germline V gene. The CDR3 sequence: CASSFSLGLAGVTSYNEQFF. CDR3 nucleotides: TGTGCCAGCAGCTTTAGCTTGGGACTAGCGGGAGTAACGTCCTACAATGAGCAGTTCTTC.

This clonotype is labeled large. CDR3 bases: TGTGCCAGCAGCTCCTATAGGGGGGACTACACCTTC. Protein: CASSSYRGDYTF. V gene TRBV7-2 combines with J gene TRBJ1-2, with D possibly matching TRBD1 (6 bases). V was clipped by 4 bases and J by 10 bases, with 13 bases between them. CDR3 length equals 12 residues. Germline CDR1 is SGHTA and CDR2 is FQGNSA.